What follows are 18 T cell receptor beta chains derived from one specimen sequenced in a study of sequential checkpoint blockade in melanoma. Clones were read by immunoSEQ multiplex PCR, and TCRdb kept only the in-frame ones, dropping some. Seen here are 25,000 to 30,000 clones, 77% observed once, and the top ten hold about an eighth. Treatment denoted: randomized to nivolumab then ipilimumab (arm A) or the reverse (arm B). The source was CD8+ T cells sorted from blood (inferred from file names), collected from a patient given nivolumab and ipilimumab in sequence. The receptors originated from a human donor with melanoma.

For the CDR3, the DNA is TGTGCCAGCAGCTTGTTGGCAGGGTCCTTCTCCTACGAGCAGTACTTC. It translates to CASSLLAGSFSYEQYF. The V and J genes are TRBV5-8 and TRBJ2-7; tentative D call: TRBD1 (5 bases). V was pared by 1 base and J by 0 bases, with 14 bases between. Per germline, CDR1 SGHTS and CDR2 YDEGEE. The length of the CDR3 is 16 residues.

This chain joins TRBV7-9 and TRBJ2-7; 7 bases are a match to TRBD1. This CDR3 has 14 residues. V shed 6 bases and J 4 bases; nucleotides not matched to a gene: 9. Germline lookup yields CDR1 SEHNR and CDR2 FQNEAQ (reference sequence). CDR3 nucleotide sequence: TGTGCCAGCAGTCCCGGGACAGACCTTTACGAGCAGTACTTC. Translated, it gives CASSPGTDLYEQYF.

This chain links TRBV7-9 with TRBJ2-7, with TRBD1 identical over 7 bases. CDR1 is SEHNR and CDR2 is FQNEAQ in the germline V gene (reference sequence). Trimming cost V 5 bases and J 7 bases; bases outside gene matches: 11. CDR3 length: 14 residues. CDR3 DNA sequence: TGTGCCAGCAGCAACGACAGGGAGATGGGAGAGCAGTACTTC. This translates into CASSNDREMGEQYF.

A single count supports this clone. The CDR3 sequence is CASSFGVHQGPWAEQYF. DNA of the CDR3: TGTGCCAGCAGTTTTGGAGTCCATCAGGGGCCCTGGGCTGAGCAGTACTTC. V and J are TRBV28 and TRBJ2-7; D may be TRBD1 (6 bases). This CDR3 region has 17 residues. V was clipped by 3 bases and J by 7 bases, with 25 bases between them. CDR1 and CDR2 from the germline V gene are MDHEN and SYDVKM.

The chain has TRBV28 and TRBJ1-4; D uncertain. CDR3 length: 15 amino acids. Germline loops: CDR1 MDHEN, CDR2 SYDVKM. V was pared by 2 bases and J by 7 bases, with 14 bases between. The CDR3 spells CASSLASTSAEKLFF. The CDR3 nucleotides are TGTGCCAGCAGTTTAGCTTCGACATCCGCTGAAAAACTGTTTTTT.

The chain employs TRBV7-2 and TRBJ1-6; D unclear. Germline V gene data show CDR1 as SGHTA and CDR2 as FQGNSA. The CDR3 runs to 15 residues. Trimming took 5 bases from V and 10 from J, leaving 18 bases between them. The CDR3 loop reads CASSRAVAGGSPLHF. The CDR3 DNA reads TGTGCCAGCAGCCGCGCGGTTGCAGGAGGGTCACCCCTCCACTTT.

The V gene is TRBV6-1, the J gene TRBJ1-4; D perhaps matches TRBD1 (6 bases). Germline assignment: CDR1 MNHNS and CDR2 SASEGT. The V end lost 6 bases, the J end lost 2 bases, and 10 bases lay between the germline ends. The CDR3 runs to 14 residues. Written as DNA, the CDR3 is TGTGCCAGCAGACAGGGCGCGACTAATGAAAAACTGTTTTTT. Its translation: CASRQGATNEKLFF.

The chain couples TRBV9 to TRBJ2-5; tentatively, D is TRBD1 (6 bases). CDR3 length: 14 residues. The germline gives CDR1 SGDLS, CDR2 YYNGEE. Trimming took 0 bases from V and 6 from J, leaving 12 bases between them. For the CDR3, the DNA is TGTGCCAGCAGCGTAGAGGGGGACGCTAAGACCCAGTACTTC. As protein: CASSVEGDAKTQYF.

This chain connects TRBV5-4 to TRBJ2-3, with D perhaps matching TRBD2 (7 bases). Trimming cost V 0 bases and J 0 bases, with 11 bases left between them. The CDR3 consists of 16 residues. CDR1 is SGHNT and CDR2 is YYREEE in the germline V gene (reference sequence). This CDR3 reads CASSLGTGGSTDTQYF. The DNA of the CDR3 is TGTGCCAGCAGCTTGGGAACGGGGGGCAGCACAGATACGCAGTATTTT.

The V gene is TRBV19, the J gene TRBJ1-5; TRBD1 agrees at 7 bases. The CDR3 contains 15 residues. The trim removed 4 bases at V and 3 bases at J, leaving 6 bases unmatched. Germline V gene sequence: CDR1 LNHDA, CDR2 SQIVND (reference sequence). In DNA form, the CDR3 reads TGTGCCAGTAGTACCCAGGGGGGTTCCAATCAGCCCCAGCATTTT. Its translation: CASSTQGGSNQPQHF.

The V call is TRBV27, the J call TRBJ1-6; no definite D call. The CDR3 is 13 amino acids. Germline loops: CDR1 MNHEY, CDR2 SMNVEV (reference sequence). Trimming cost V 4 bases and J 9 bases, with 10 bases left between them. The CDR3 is CASSSGIGSPLHF. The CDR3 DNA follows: TGTGCCAGCAGTTCCGGGATCGGTTCACCCCTCCACTTT.

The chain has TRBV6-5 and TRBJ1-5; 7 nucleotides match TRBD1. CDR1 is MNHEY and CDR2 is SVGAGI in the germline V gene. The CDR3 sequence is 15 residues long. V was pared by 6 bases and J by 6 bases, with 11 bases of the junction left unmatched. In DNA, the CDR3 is TGTGCCAGCAGCCCAAGGGGGGACAGTCGTCAGCCCCAGCATTTT. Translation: CASSPRGDSRQPQHF.

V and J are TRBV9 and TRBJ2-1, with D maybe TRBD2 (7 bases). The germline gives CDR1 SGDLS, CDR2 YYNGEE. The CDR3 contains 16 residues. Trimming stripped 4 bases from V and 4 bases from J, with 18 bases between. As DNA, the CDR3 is TGTGCCAGCAGCCCCCCTGGGGGGGGGACATACAATGAGCAGTTCTTC. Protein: CASSPPGGGTYNEQFF.

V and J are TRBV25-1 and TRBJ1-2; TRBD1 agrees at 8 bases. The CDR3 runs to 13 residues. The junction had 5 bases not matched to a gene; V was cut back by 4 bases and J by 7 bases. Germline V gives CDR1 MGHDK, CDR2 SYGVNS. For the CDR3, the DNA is TGTGCCAGCAGTGCCCGGACAGGGCTTGGCTACACCTTC. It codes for CASSARTGLGYTF.

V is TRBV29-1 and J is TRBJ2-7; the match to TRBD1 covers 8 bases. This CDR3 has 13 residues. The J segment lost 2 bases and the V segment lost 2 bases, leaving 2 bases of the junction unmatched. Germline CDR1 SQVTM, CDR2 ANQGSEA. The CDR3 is CSVEKTGAYEQYF. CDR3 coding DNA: TGCAGCGTTGAAAAGACAGGGGCCTACGAGCAGTACTTC.

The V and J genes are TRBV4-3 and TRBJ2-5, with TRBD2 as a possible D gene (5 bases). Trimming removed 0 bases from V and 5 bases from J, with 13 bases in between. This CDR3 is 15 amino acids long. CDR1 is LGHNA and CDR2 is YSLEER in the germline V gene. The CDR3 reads CASSQESGGWETQYF. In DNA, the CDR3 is TGCGCCAGCAGCCAAGAATCGGGCGGGTGGGAGACCCAGTACTTC.

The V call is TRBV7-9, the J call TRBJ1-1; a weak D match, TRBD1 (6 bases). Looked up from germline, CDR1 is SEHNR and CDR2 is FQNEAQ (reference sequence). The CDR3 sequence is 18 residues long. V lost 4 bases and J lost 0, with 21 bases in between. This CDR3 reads CASSSGTPSLALNTEAFF. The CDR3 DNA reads TGTGCCAGCAGCTCCGGGACACCATCTTTAGCCTTGAACACTGAAGCTTTCTTT.

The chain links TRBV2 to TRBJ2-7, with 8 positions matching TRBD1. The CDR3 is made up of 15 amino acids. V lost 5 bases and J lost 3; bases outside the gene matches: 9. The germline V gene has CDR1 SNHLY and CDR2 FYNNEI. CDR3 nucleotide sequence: TGTGCCAGCAGTCCCGGGACAGGTTTCTTCTACGAGCAGTACTTC. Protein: CASSPGTGFFYEQYF.